This TCR beta chain was found in a study of blood T cell repertoires in COVID-19. The overall study: The cDNA or gDNA used as material had been derived from T cells, B-cell-depleted T cells, or PBMCs.

V lost 2 bases to trimming and J lost 8 bases, with 15 bases between them. This CDR3 region has 14 residues. CDR1 and CDR2 (germline): LGHDT, YNNKEL (reference sequence). In this sample, this clone turned up once. Assay: immunoSEQ multiplex PCR; the TCRdb copy retains only in-frame clones and omits some. Of 150,000 to 200,000 clones listed, around 92% are singletons. Material: peripheral blood. The sequence was collected from a man aged 25 to 40 with COVID-19, enrolled during active disease. This sequence joins TRBV3-1 (or the pseudogene TRBV3-2) and TRBJ1-2; D remains ambiguous. CDR3 nucleotide sequence: TGTGCCAGCAGCCAAATCCAGAGCGGCAAAGGCTACACCTTC. This gives the protein CASSQIQSGKGYTF.